A selection of T cell receptor beta chains follows, all from one sample in a study of early T cells in non-severe SARS-CoV-2 infection. Using its own MiXCR run on the 5' RACE reads, TCRdb lists one record per CDR3 protein. The data hold roughly 110,000 distinct CDR3 sequences, with around 10% observed a single time. The source material was whole blood. The receptors here all came from an adult who was a healthcare worker with PCR-confirmed SARS-CoV-2 infection or an uninfected control (not recorded which). Each CDR3 is given with its conserved first and last residue. Each record gives: J gene, CDR3 length, V gene, clone size, D gene, CDR3 DNA, CDR3 protein. D genes are given only for firm matches. The size of a clone is reported for some rows only, either as once, few or many, or as a class for expanded clones.

j_gene: TRBJ1-4
len: 14
v_gene: TRBV12-3/TRBV12-4
abundance: few
d_gene: -
CDR3nt: TGTGCCAGCAACCACGGTGGTTCAAATGAAAAACTGTTTTTT
CDR3aa: CASNHGGSNEKLFF

j_gene: TRBJ2-4
len: 16
v_gene: TRBV6-6
abundance: -
d_gene: -
CDR3nt: TGTGCCAGCAGTCAGAAGCGGGCCCTAGCCAAAAACATTCAGTACTTC
CDR3aa: CASSQKRALAKNIQYF

j_gene: TRBJ2-7
len: 12
v_gene: TRBV10-3
abundance: -
d_gene: -
CDR3nt: TGTGCCATCAGTGAGACACCCCCCGAGCAGTACTTC
CDR3aa: CAISETPPEQYF

j_gene: TRBJ2-7
len: 14
v_gene: TRBV5-1
abundance: many
d_gene: -
CDR3nt: TGCGCCAGCAGCTCTAATGCGGATACCTACGAGCAGTACTTC
CDR3aa: CASSSNADTYEQYF

j_gene: TRBJ2-7
len: 16
v_gene: TRBV9
abundance: many
d_gene: -
CDR3nt: TGTGCCAGCAGCGTGAGCCCACGGGGCGCGACCTACGAGCAGTACTTC
CDR3aa: CASSVSPRGATYEQYF

j_gene: TRBJ2-4
len: 14
v_gene: TRBV7-2
abundance: many
d_gene: -
CDR3nt: TGTGCCAGCGAGGACGGGAGAGTCAAAAACATTCAGTACTTC
CDR3aa: CASEDGRVKNIQYF

j_gene: TRBJ2-3
len: 13
v_gene: TRBV20-1
abundance: few
d_gene: -
CDR3nt: TGCAGTGCTACCCCCGTGGGGGCAGATACGCAGTATTTT
CDR3aa: CSATPVGADTQYF

j_gene: TRBJ2-1
len: 16
v_gene: TRBV11-2
abundance: -
d_gene: -
CDR3nt: TGTGCCAGCAGCGTACAGGGTGAGGGCTCCTACAATGAGCAGTTCTTC
CDR3aa: CASSVQGEGSYNEQFF

j_gene: TRBJ2-7
len: 16
v_gene: TRBV18
abundance: -
d_gene: TRBD2
CDR3nt: TGTGCCAGCTCACTCTACGGGACTAGCGGGACCTACGAGCAGTACTTC
CDR3aa: CASSLYGTSGTYEQYF

j_gene: TRBJ1-1
len: 13
v_gene: TRBV5-1
abundance: -
d_gene: -
CDR3nt: TGCGCCAGCAGTTGGGGTGGGGACACTGAAGCTTTCTTT
CDR3aa: CASSWGGDTEAFF

j_gene: TRBJ2-3
len: 13
v_gene: TRBV20-1
abundance: -
d_gene: -
CDR3nt: TGCAGTGCTAGTTCAGGGGCGGCGGATACGCAGTATTTT
CDR3aa: CSASSGAADTQYF

j_gene: TRBJ1-4
len: 12
v_gene: TRBV28
abundance: many
d_gene: -
CDR3nt: TGTGCCACCAAGGGAGGGAATGAAAAACTGTTTTTT
CDR3aa: CATKGGNEKLFF

j_gene: TRBJ2-7
len: 14
v_gene: TRBV20-1
abundance: -
d_gene: TRBD2
CDR3nt: TGCAGTGCTAGGGGGACTAGCGGGAGGTACGAGCAGTACTTC
CDR3aa: CSARGTSGRYEQYF

j_gene: TRBJ2-7
len: 13
v_gene: TRBV9
abundance: few
d_gene: -
CDR3nt: TGTGCCAGCAGCGCGTATAGCGGTTACGAGCAGTACTTC
CDR3aa: CASSAYSGYEQYF

j_gene: TRBJ1-1
len: 13
v_gene: TRBV28
abundance: few
d_gene: -
CDR3nt: TGTGCCAGCAGGGACACGTACGGCCCTGAAGCCTTCTTT
CDR3aa: CASRDTYGPEAFF

j_gene: TRBJ2-3
len: 14
v_gene: TRBV18
abundance: few
d_gene: -
CDR3nt: TGTGCCAGCTCACCTAATACGGATCCTGTTACGCAGTATTTT
CDR3aa: CASSPNTDPVTQYF

j_gene: TRBJ2-1
len: 14
v_gene: TRBV10-2
abundance: few
d_gene: TRBD2
CDR3nt: TGCGCCAGCCGAACCCCAGCGGGAGCGGATGAGCAGTTCTTC
CDR3aa: CASRTPAGADEQFF

j_gene: TRBJ2-1
len: 13
v_gene: TRBV28
abundance: -
d_gene: -
CDR3nt: TGCCAAACCAAGGGCAACTTGAAGGATGAGCAGTTCTTC
CDR3aa: CQTKGNLKDEQFF

j_gene: TRBJ1-2
len: 13
v_gene: TRBV7-9
abundance: few
d_gene: -
CDR3nt: TGTGCCAGCAGCCTAGAAATTAACTATGGCTACACCTTC
CDR3aa: CASSLEINYGYTF

j_gene: TRBJ2-7
len: 17
v_gene: TRBV5-5
abundance: many
d_gene: -
CDR3nt: TGTGCCAGCAGCTTGGTTTTTTTCCGGGCCGAAAACTACGAGCAGTACTTC
CDR3aa: CASSLVFFRAENYEQYF

j_gene: TRBJ2-2
len: 12
v_gene: TRBV28
abundance: few
d_gene: -
CDR3nt: TGTGCCAGCAGTTTGTACACCGGGGAGCTGTTTTTT
CDR3aa: CASSLYTGELFF

j_gene: TRBJ2-7
len: 8
v_gene: TRBV20-1
abundance: few
d_gene: -
CDR3nt: TGCAACAGGTGCGAGCAGTACTTC
CDR3aa: CNRCEQYF

j_gene: TRBJ2-7
len: 15
v_gene: TRBV7-2
abundance: few
d_gene: -
CDR3nt: TGTGCCAGCAGCTCAATTCAGGGGTCAGTCTACGAGCAGTACTTC
CDR3aa: CASSSIQGSVYEQYF

j_gene: TRBJ1-1
len: 11
v_gene: TRBV20-1
abundance: few
d_gene: -
CDR3nt: TGCAGTGTCTTTTTGGTTACTGAAGCTTTCTTT
CDR3aa: CSVFLVTEAFF

j_gene: TRBJ2-3
len: 15
v_gene: TRBV12-3/TRBV12-4
abundance: few
d_gene: TRBD2
CDR3nt: TGTGCCAGCAGCACGGGACTAGCGGGAGGAGATACGCAGTATTTT
CDR3aa: CASSTGLAGGDTQYF

j_gene: TRBJ1-2
len: 12
v_gene: TRBV20-1
abundance: -
d_gene: -
CDR3nt: TGCAGTGCTAGACAGGCGATCTATGGCTACACCTTC
CDR3aa: CSARQAIYGYTF

j_gene: TRBJ2-3
len: 14
v_gene: TRBV6-1
abundance: many
d_gene: -
CDR3nt: TGTGCCACCCACAGGGACTCCCTCACAGATACGCAGTATTTT
CDR3aa: CATHRDSLTDTQYF

j_gene: TRBJ2-5
len: 13
v_gene: TRBV29-1
abundance: -
d_gene: -
CDR3nt: TGCAGCGTTGAAGTTAATATCGGGGAGACCCAGTACTTC
CDR3aa: CSVEVNIGETQYF

j_gene: TRBJ1-1
len: 13
v_gene: TRBV29-1
abundance: many
d_gene: TRBD1
CDR3nt: TGCAGCGCCGCCGGACAGGAAAACACTGAAGCTTTCTTT
CDR3aa: CSAAGQENTEAFF

j_gene: TRBJ1-1
len: 15
v_gene: TRBV19
abundance: few
d_gene: -
CDR3nt: TGTGCCAGTAGTGACTACAGGATCTCTCCCGCTGAAGCTTTCTTT
CDR3aa: CASSDYRISPAEAFF

j_gene: TRBJ2-3
len: 15
v_gene: TRBV4-3
abundance: many
d_gene: -
CDR3nt: TGCGCCAGCAGCCAAGGGGACGTACACACAGATACGCAGTATTTT
CDR3aa: CASSQGDVHTDTQYF

j_gene: TRBJ2-2
len: 15
v_gene: TRBV12-3/TRBV12-4
abundance: many
d_gene: -
CDR3nt: TGTGCCAGCAGTTCGTTTACAGGGAACACCGGGGAGCTGTTTTTT
CDR3aa: CASSSFTGNTGELFF

j_gene: TRBJ2-1
len: 15
v_gene: TRBV7-9
abundance: -
d_gene: -
CDR3nt: TGTGCCAGCAGCCCCGGAGGAACTTACTACAATGAGCAGTTCTTC
CDR3aa: CASSPGGTYYNEQFF

j_gene: TRBJ1-6
len: 14
v_gene: TRBV3-1
abundance: -
d_gene: -
CDR3nt: TGTGCCAGCACCATGGGGATTAATCATTCACCCCTCCACTTT
CDR3aa: CASTMGINHSPLHF

j_gene: TRBJ1-1
len: 13
v_gene: TRBV12-3/TRBV12-4
abundance: few
d_gene: -
CDR3nt: TGTGCCAGCAGTGCAGGACCTGGGACTGAAGCTTTCTTT
CDR3aa: CASSAGPGTEAFF

j_gene: TRBJ2-7
len: 15
v_gene: TRBV18
abundance: -
d_gene: -
CDR3nt: TGTGCCAGCTCATCGCCGAGGGGGGAACACTACGAGCAGTACTTC
CDR3aa: CASSSPRGEHYEQYF

j_gene: TRBJ2-1
len: 13
v_gene: TRBV12-5
abundance: once
d_gene: -
CDR3nt: TGTGCTAGTGGTTTTGATTTCTACAATGAGCAGTTCTTC
CDR3aa: CASGFDFYNEQFF

j_gene: TRBJ1-4
len: 15
v_gene: TRBV4-1
abundance: -
d_gene: -
CDR3nt: TGCGCCAGCAGAATATGGGATTCAACTAATGAAAAACTGTTTTTT
CDR3aa: CASRIWDSTNEKLFF

j_gene: TRBJ1-1
len: 14
v_gene: TRBV24-1
abundance: -
d_gene: TRBD1
CDR3nt: TGTGCCACCAGTGGGGACGACAGGGGTCTAGGAGCTTTCTTT
CDR3aa: CATSGDDRGLGAFF

j_gene: TRBJ2-7
len: 11
v_gene: TRBV28
abundance: many
d_gene: -
CDR3nt: TGTGCCAGCAGTCGTCCCTACGAGCAGTACTTC
CDR3aa: CASSRPYEQYF

j_gene: TRBJ2-1
len: 17
v_gene: TRBV7-9
abundance: many
d_gene: TRBD2
CDR3nt: TGTGCCAGCAGCTCAAGCGGGTTAGCGGGATACTACAATGAGCAGTTCTTC
CDR3aa: CASSSSGLAGYYNEQFF

j_gene: TRBJ1-6
len: 14
v_gene: TRBV28
abundance: many
d_gene: -
CDR3nt: TGTGCCAGCGCCCGCCTAGGGTCGGGGTGGGCCCTCCACTTT
CDR3aa: CASARLGSGWALHF

j_gene: TRBJ2-7
len: 14
v_gene: TRBV5-1
abundance: many
d_gene: TRBD1
CDR3nt: TGCGCCAGCAGCTTGACAGGGGTCAATAACGAGCAGTACTTC
CDR3aa: CASSLTGVNNEQYF

j_gene: TRBJ2-7
len: 14
v_gene: TRBV20-1
abundance: -
d_gene: TRBD1
CDR3nt: TGCAGTGCTGAAAAAGGGACAGGGACCTACGAGCAGTACTTC
CDR3aa: CSAEKGTGTYEQYF

j_gene: TRBJ1-1
len: 16
v_gene: TRBV18
abundance: -
d_gene: -
CDR3nt: TGTGCCAGCTCACCGGTGGGCGCGGGGAGGAACACTGAAGCTTTCTTT
CDR3aa: CASSPVGAGRNTEAFF